This T cell receptor (beta chain) was sequenced for a study of blood T cell repertoires in COVID-19. The germline CDR1 and CDR2 sequences are SGHDT and YYEEEE. The CDR3 is 15 amino acids. V trimming: 4 bases; J trimming: 1 base; junction bases outside the gene matches: 5. Profiled with immunoSEQ multiplex PCR; TCRdb holds only in-frame clones, not every one. The table shows about 70,000 clones, with 85% to 90% occurring only once. This chain links TRBV5-6 with TRBJ2-5, with TRBD1 matching 9 bases. The sample consisted of peripheral blood. The receptor was isolated from a man at least 80 years old with acute or convalescent COVID-19. CDR3 protein: CASSRPGQGQETQYF. Here the CDR3 DNA reads TGTGCCAGCAGCCGCCCGGGACAGGGCCAAGAGACCCAGTACTTC.